This TCR beta chain comes out of a study of T cell responses to AZD1222 COVID-19 vaccine. As concerns this clone: Its matching antigen is unknown.

Method: immunoSEQ multiplex PCR; TCRdb's copy keeps in-frame clones and lacks some. The sample has 130,000 or so clones; approximately 90% are singletons. The CDR3 has 13 residues. The V end lost 1 base, the J end lost 1 base, and 5 bases lay between the germline ends. Germline CDR1 is SGDLS and CDR2 is YYNGEE. Regarding the study as a whole: Baseline serostatus was positive in only a handful of AZD1222 recipients. Mostly white British, mostly female donors; authors suggested clonal diversity may be underestimated.

V usage is TRBV9 and J usage is TRBJ1-1; TRBD1 might be the D (5 bases). This clonotype originated in an adult in good health. The sequences come from peripheral blood, collected on day 0 of AZD1222 vaccination. The CDR3 sequence: CASSVQGNTEAFF. DNA of the CDR3: TGTGCCAGCAGCGTACAGGGGAACACTGAAGCTTTCTTT.